Listed below are T cell receptor beta chains from one sample, sequenced in a study of blood T cell repertoires in COVID-19. Produced via immunoSEQ multiplex PCR; TCRdb's table is partial and in-frame only. This table has about 270,000 clones, approximately 91% appearing once. The sample taken for sequencing was PBMCs or T cells enriched from blood (not recorded which). All receptors derive from a woman in her thirties or forties with acute COVID-19. Both conserved end residues are part of each CDR3. D genes are given only for firm matches. Size tells how often a clone was seen (once, few, many) or the class of an expanded clone, and some rows leave it out.

TRBV7-6	TRBD2	.	TRBJ2-3	CASSLVGEGGTDTQYF	TGTGCCAGCAGCTTAGTCGGGGAGGGAGGCACAGATACGCAGTATTTT
TRBV2	TRBD1	.	TRBJ2-7	CASTGETGAYEQYF	TGTGCCAGCACCGGGGAGACAGGGGCCTACGAGCAGTACTTC
TRBV9	TRBD2	.	TRBJ2-3	CASTRGGTDTQYF	TGTGCCAGCACCCGGGGGGGCACAGATACGCAGTATTTT
TRBV5-1	.	.	TRBJ1-4	CASSLAGTGEKLFF	TGCGCCAGCAGCTTGGCAGGGACTGGTGAAAAACTGTTTTTT
TRBV4-1	.	.	TRBJ2-1	CASRPGQGGYNEQFF	TGCGCCAGCAGACCCGGACAGGGAGGGTACAATGAGCAGTTCTTC
TRBV25-1	TRBD1	.	TRBJ2-3	CASSEWDRGTDTQYF	TGTGCCAGCAGTGAATGGGACAGGGGAACAGATACGCAGTATTTT
TRBV27	TRBD2	.	TRBJ2-1	CASSGTSGLYNEQFF	TGTGCCAGCAGCGGAACTAGCGGACTATACAATGAGCAGTTCTTC
TRBV9	TRBD2	.	TRBJ2-1	CASSGLAGGTTYNEQFF	TGTGCCAGCAGCGGCCTAGCGGGAGGTACCACCTACAATGAGCAGTTCTTC
TRBV30	.	.	TRBJ1-1	CAWRNRERTEAFF	TGTGCCTGGAGGAACAGGGAGAGGACTGAAGCTTTCTTT
TRBV11-2	TRBD2	.	TRBJ2-5	CASSPISGGARETQYF	TGTGCCAGCAGCCCCATTAGCGGGGGGGCCCGAGAGACCCAGTACTTC
TRBV2	.	.	TRBJ1-6	CASTQMRAENNSPLHF	TGTGCCAGCACCCAGATGCGGGCAGAAAATAATTCACCCCTCCACTTT
TRBV5-8	.	.	TRBJ1-6	CASSLLGVGRSPLHF	TGTGCCAGCAGCTTGTTGGGGGTCGGGAGGTCACCCCTCCACTTT
TRBV18	TRBD1	once	TRBJ1-3	CASSGTAVSGNTIYF	TGTGCCAGCTCGGGGACAGCTGTTTCTGGAAACACCATATATTTT
TRBV12-3/TRBV12-4	.	.	TRBJ1-2	CASSSGINYGYTF	TGTGCCAGCAGTTCCGGGATTAACTATGGCTACACCTTC
TRBV24-1	TRBD2	.	TRBJ2-5	CATSGTGTRGETQYF	TGTGCCACCAGTGGAACCGGGACTAGGGGGGAGACCCAGTACTTC
TRBV27	TRBD2	.	TRBJ2-7	CASSPQPGLAPVEQYF	TGTGCCAGCAGCCCCCAACCGGGACTAGCGCCGGTCGAGCAGTACTTC
TRBV6-5	TRBD2	.	TRBJ2-7	CASSYGEGFYEQYF	TGTGCCAGCAGTTACGGGGAGGGTTTCTACGAGCAGTACTTC
TRBV3-1/TRBV3-2	TRBD2	.	TRBJ2-1	CASSQDGGGGAEFF	TGTGCCAGCAGCCAAGATGGGGGCGGGGGGGCCGAGTTCTTC
TRBV19	TRBD1	.	TRBJ1-5	CASRVGQGSNQPQHF	TGTGCCAGTAGGGTGGGACAGGGAAGCAATCAGCCCCAGCATTTT
TRBV28	TRBD1	.	TRBJ1-5	CASSVQGGNQPQHF	TGTGCCAGCAGTGTCCAGGGGGGCAATCAGCCCCAGCATTTT
TRBV5-1	.	.	TRBJ1-4	CASSPEAGGTNEKLFF	TGCGCCAGCAGCCCCGAGGCCGGGGGTACTAATGAAAAACTGTTTTTT
TRBV9	TRBD2	.	TRBJ2-3	CASSVGPGSGSADTQYF	TGTGCCAGCAGCGTAGGACCTGGTAGCGGGAGTGCAGATACGCAGTATTTT
TRBV7-2	.	.	TRBJ2-2	CASSLRPRAGKNGELFF	TGTGCCAGCAGCTTACGGCCCCGGGCAGGGAAAAACGGGGAGCTGTTTTTT
TRBV4-3	.	.	TRBJ1-6	CASSQGRGWNSPLHF	TGCGCCAGCAGCCAAGGTCGGGGTTGGAATTCACCCCTCCACTTT
TRBV5-4	.	.	TRBJ1-2	CASSLVFGTNYGYTF	TGTGCCAGCAGCTTGGTTTTCGGGACTAACTATGGCTACACCTTC
TRBV2	TRBD1	.	TRBJ1-4	CASTQGTGVEKLFF	TGTGCCAGCACCCAAGGGACAGGGGTCGAAAAACTGTTTTTT
TRBV29-1	TRBD2	.	TRBJ2-1	CSVISGVRSEQFF	TGCAGCGTTATTAGCGGGGTTAGGAGTGAGCAGTTCTTC
TRBV2	TRBD2	.	TRBJ2-7	CASSLAGQTYEQYF	TGTGCCAGTTCCCTAGCGGGACAAACCTACGAGCAGTACTTC
TRBV28	.	.	TRBJ2-2	CASSLRLALNTGELFF	TGTGCCAGCAGTTTGCGGCTAGCGCTAAACACCGGGGAGCTGTTTTTT
TRBV7-3	.	.	TRBJ1-6	CASSLESRNSPLHF	TGTGCCAGCAGCTTGGAGTCTAGAAATTCACCCCTCCACTTT
TRBV5-6	.	.	TRBJ2-2	CASSLGRGTGELFF	TGTGCCAGCAGCTTGGGTCGGGGTACCGGGGAGCTGTTTTTT
TRBV5-1	TRBD2	.	TRBJ2-3	CASSSGLAGGADTQYF	TGCGCCAGCAGCTCCGGACTAGCGGGGGGTGCGGATACGCAGTATTTT
TRBV5-1	.	.	TRBJ2-3	CASSFGRAASGTDTQYF	TGCGCCAGCAGCTTCGGTAGGGCAGCCAGCGGTACAGATACGCAGTATTTT
TRBV6-5	TRBD1	.	TRBJ2-7	CASSYSTGLDYEQYF	TGTGCCAGCAGTTACTCGACAGGGCTGGACTACGAGCAGTACTTC
TRBV6-2/TRBV6-3	TRBD2	.	TRBJ2-7	CASSYATSGSAEQYF	TGTGCCAGCAGTTACGCGACTAGCGGGAGTGCCGAGCAGTACTTC
TRBV4-3	.	once	TRBJ2-3	CASSQDRRGTDTQYF	TGCGCCAGCAGCCAAGATCGGCGGGGCACAGATACGCAGTATTTT
TRBV19	TRBD2	few	TRBJ2-1	CASSRSSSGGNEQFF	TGTGCCAGTAGTCGTTCGTCTAGCGGAGGCAATGAGCAGTTCTTC
TRBV7-3	.	.	TRBJ2-1	CASSILGGRAQEQFF	TGTGCCAGCAGCATACTCGGCGGGCGGGCGCAAGAGCAGTTCTTC
TRBV2	.	.	TRBJ1-2	CASSVLGEGYTF	TGTGCCAGCAGTGTTCTAGGGGAAGGCTACACCTTC
TRBV7-2	TRBD2	.	TRBJ2-3	CASSREGRGRTDTQYF	TGTGCCAGCAGCCGGGAGGGGCGGGGGCGCACAGATACGCAGTATTTT